This T cell receptor (beta chain) was identified during a study of shared T cell receptors in the human thymus. The protocol was immunoSEQ multiplex PCR, while the TCRdb copy is restricted to in-frame clones and leaves out a portion. The sample records about 660,000 clones, roughly 90% being singletons. The CDR3 runs 15 residues. This sample was shared with a second study, whose subject was human thymus T cells. That study adds: The people who donated were healthy Finnish babies having corrective surgery for congenital heart defects. In corrective heart surgery, resections were taken, and these provided the thymus tissue. Thymic and blood repertoires seemed to show skewed V and J gene use. Related work found strong thymic repertoire overlap between unrelated individuals.

The sequence was collected from a boy under two years old with a congenital heart defect. This chain connects TRBV21-1 to TRBJ1-3. TRBV21-1 is assigned pseudogene status. Input material: thymocytes. DNA for the CDR3: TGTGCCAGCAGCAAAGTGGCGACTTTTTTTGACACCATATATTTT. This codes for CASSKVATFFDTIYF.